This T cell receptor beta chain comes out of a study of response to subunit inactivated influenza vaccine. The study's findings and limits: After each seasonal influenza vaccination, few new T cells are recruited, the authors suggested.

A note on this clonotype: Its antigen is not identified.

TCRdb recomputed calls from the RT-PCR reads with MiXCR, one row per CDR3 protein. The sample has approximately 520,000 distinct CDR3 sequences, 15% to 20% seen once. CDR3 length: 17 residues. The V gene lost 4 bases and the J gene lost 5 bases, with 22 bases spanning the gap. Germline V gives CDR1 SGHTA, CDR2 FQGNSA. The input for sequencing was CD4+ T cells sorted from PBMCs, taken less than 25 months after vaccination. The rearrangement uses TRBV7-2 and TRBJ2-3; the D gene is possibly TRBD2 (5 bases). This clonotype originated in a man aged 45 to 70 who received an inactivated influenza vaccine. The CDR3 protein is CASSSGNLILLGDTQYF. CDR3 nucleotide sequence: TGTGCCAGCAGCTCGGGGAACCTGATACTCCTGGGAGATACGCAGTATTTT.